What follows are 18 T cell receptor beta chains derived from one specimen sequenced in a study of T cell responses to AZD1222 COVID-19 vaccine. Measured with immunoSEQ multiplex PCR; TCRdb has only the in-frame clones, and not every one. Among 200,000 to 250,000 clones, around 93% were seen once, and the ten largest hold roughly 0.99%. This material consisted of peripheral blood, taken on day 0 of MenACWY control vaccination. All receptors derive from an adult in good health.

In nucleotides, the CDR3 is TGTGCCAGCAGTTCCCCTCAGGGGGCCAAATCACCCCTCCACTTT. The encoded protein is CASSSPQGAKSPLHF. The chain uses TRBV28 and TRBJ1-6; TRBD1 aligns across 8 bases. Germline CDR1 and CDR2: MDHEN and SYDVKM. With V trimmed by 4 bases and J by 10 bases, 9 bases remained unmatched. This CDR3 has 15 residues.

The DNA of the CDR3 is TGTGCCAGCAGAACGACAGGGAGCAATTCACCCCTCCACTTT. Translating gives CASRTTGSNSPLHF. The chain links TRBV27 to TRBJ1-6; 7 nucleotides match TRBD1. Germline V gene lookup returns CDR1 MNHEY and CDR2 SMNVEV (reference sequence). This CDR3 has 14 amino acids. V shed 6 bases, J shed 7 bases, and the junction held 6 bases outside the gene matches.

This clone is a singleton in its sample. This rearrangement joins TRBV5-6 to TRBJ2-1; 8 bases align to TRBD1. Germline V gene lookup returns CDR1 SGHDT and CDR2 YYEEEE. This CDR3 has 15 amino acids. The ends lost 0 bases at V and 4 bases at J; junction bases unmatched: 3. The CDR3 DNA follows: TGTGCCAGCAGCTTGGCCAGGGGGCGATACAATGAGCAGTTCTTC. Translating it yields CASSLARGRYNEQFF.

The chain carries TRBV4-2 and TRBJ1-1; tentative D call: TRBD1 (6 bases). CDR1 and CDR2 from the germline V gene are LGHNA and YNFKEQ. The V gene lost 1 base and the J gene lost 3 bases, with 15 bases spanning the gap. The CDR3 consists of 16 residues. CDR3 DNA sequence: TGTGCCAGCAGCCAAGCGGGGGGGCGGGGAGACACTGAAGCTTTCTTT. Translating gives CASSQAGGRGDTEAFF.

The V call is TRBV4-1, the J call TRBJ1-5; D gene uncertain. Germline CDR1 reads MGHRA; CDR2 reads YSYEKL. The CDR3 loop spans 16 amino acids. V lost 0 bases and J 1 base, leaving 10 bases between the germline ends. CDR3 protein: CASSQEEVPSNQPQHF. The CDR3 DNA sequence: TGCGCCAGCAGCCAAGAGGAGGTTCCGAGCAATCAGCCCCAGCATTTT.

The rearrangement links TRBV5-1 to TRBJ2-7; D uncertain. V was pared by 0 bases and J by 5 bases, with 9 bases between. The CDR3 is 13 amino acids. The germline gives CDR1 SGHRS, CDR2 YFSETQ. Here the CDR3 reads CASSLERKHEQYF. The CDR3 region has the DNA TGCGCCAGCAGCTTGGAACGGAAACACGAGCAGTACTTC.

This clone appeared a single time. This sequence joins TRBV10-3 and TRBJ1-2; D unresolved. Germline V gene sequence: CDR1 ENHRY, CDR2 SYGVKD. There are 12 residues in the CDR3. Trimming stripped 6 bases from V and 4 bases from J, with 9 bases between. The CDR3 loop reads CAISTDLYGYTF. CDR3 DNA sequence: TGTGCCATCAGCACAGACCTCTATGGCTACACCTTC.

This chain uses TRBV27 with TRBJ1-2; 8 bases map to TRBD1. The junction had 14 bases not matched to a gene; V was cut back by 9 bases and J by 5 bases. This CDR3 has 15 amino acids. Looked up from germline, CDR1 is MNHEY and CDR2 is SMNVEV (reference sequence). The DNA of the CDR3 is TGTGCCAGGCCACGGACAGGGAAAGGGCTTTATGGCTACACCTTC. Protein product: CARPRTGKGLYGYTF.

This chain links TRBV6-5 with TRBJ1-5; 8 nucleotides align to TRBD1. Germline CDR1 MNHEY, CDR2 SVGAGI. The junction had 8 bases not matched to a gene; V was cut back by 2 bases and J by 5 bases. The CDR3 length is 16 residues. CDR3 DNA: TGTGCCAGCAGTTACAGGGGGCAGGGGGCGGATCAGCCCCAGCATTTT. Translation gives CASSYRGQGADQPQHF.

The rearrangement links TRBV19 to TRBJ2-7; possible D gene TRBD2, 6 bases. The CDR3 covers 13 residues. From germline, CDR1 is LNHDA and CDR2 SQIVND (reference sequence). The ends were cut back, 4 bases at V and 2 bases at J, with 9 bases in the middle. CDR3 bases: TGTGCCAGTAGTACGGGGGTGGCCTACGAGCAGTACTTC. Translating gives CASSTGVAYEQYF. The full variable domain, in which reference TRBV19 and TRBJ2-7 provide the parts outside the CDR3, is DGGITQSPKYLFRKEGQNVTLSCEQNLNHDAMYWYRQDPGQGLRLIYYSQIVNDFQKGDIAEGYSVSREKKESFPLTVTSAQKNPTAFYLCASSTGVAYEQYFGPGTRLTVT.

The J gene is TRBJ1-1, the V gene TRBV19; the match to TRBD1 covers 8 bases. Germline V lookup: CDR1 LNHDA, CDR2 SQIVND (reference sequence). CDR3 size: 15 residues. After removal of 4 bases from V and 4 bases from J, the junction contained 8 bases not matched to a gene. The CDR3 reads CASSTPGGSATEAFF. CDR3 bases: TGTGCCAGTAGTACTCCAGGGGGCTCGGCCACTGAAGCTTTCTTT.

This clone was detected only once. V usage is TRBV3-1 (or the pseudogene TRBV3-2) and J usage is TRBJ2-2; 8 nucleotides align to TRBD1. Trimming removed 4 bases from V and 1 base from J; junction bases left unmatched: 2. Germline CDR1 and CDR2: LGHDT and YNNKEL (reference sequence). The length of the CDR3 is 15 residues. The CDR3 reads CASSLTGGNTGELFF. CDR3 coding DNA: TGTGCCAGCAGCCTTACAGGGGGGAACACCGGGGAGCTGTTTTTT.

The rearrangement joins TRBV2 to TRBJ1-5; D is unresolved. The CDR3 runs 15 residues. In germline, CDR1 is SNHLY, CDR2 FYNNEI. V was shortened by 8 bases and J by 0 bases, with 14 bases between the two germline ends. The CDR3 loop is CASSGLGYSNQPQHF. CDR3 in DNA: TGTGCCAGCTCCGGTTTAGGGTATAGCAATCAGCCCCAGCATTTT. Filled out from reference TRBV2 and TRBJ1-5, the complete variable domain reads EPEVTQTPSHQVTQMGQEVILRCVPISNHLYFYWYRQILGQKVEFLVSFYNNEISEKSEIFDDQFSVERPDGSNFTLKIRSTKLEDSAMYFCASSGLGYSNQPQHFGDGTRLSIL.

The chain's CDR3 is CASSRNRGSPYEQYF. CDR3 DNA: TGTGCCAGCAGCCGGAACAGGGGATCCCCCTACGAGCAGTACTTC. This chain joins TRBV5-6 and TRBJ2-7; 7 positions match TRBD1. The CDR3 loop spans 15 amino acids. V trimming: 4 bases; J trimming: 2 bases; junction bases outside the gene matches: 9. Germline lookup yields CDR1 SGHDT and CDR2 YYEEEE.

This chain links TRBV19 with TRBJ1-5, with 8 bases aligning to TRBD1. Trimming cost V 5 bases and J 4 bases; bases outside gene matches: 4. Germline V gene lookup returns CDR1 LNHDA and CDR2 SQIVND (reference sequence). This CDR3 has 14 residues. In DNA, the CDR3 is TGTGCCAGTAGTCCTAGACAGGGGAATCAGCCCCAGCATTTT. This encodes CASSPRQGNQPQHF. The whole variable domain, filled in from reference TRBV19 and TRBJ1-5, reads DGGITQSPKYLFRKEGQNVTLSCEQNLNHDAMYWYRQDPGQGLRLIYYSQIVNDFQKGDIAEGYSVSREKKESFPLTVTSAQKNPTAFYLCASSPRQGNQPQHFGDGTRLSIL.

The gene calls are TRBV7-8 and TRBJ2-7; 12 bases map to TRBD1. Germline trimming cut 11 bases from V and 6 bases from J; bases unmatched to any gene: 17. The CDR3 has 16 amino acids. Germline-derived CDR1 and CDR2 are SGHVS and FQNEAQ. The CDR3 region is CASTKRSGQGASEQYF. For the CDR3, the DNA is TGTGCCTCCACGAAGAGATCGGGACAGGGGGCTTCCGAGCAGTACTTC.

V usage is TRBV4-3 and J usage is TRBJ2-7; D is perhaps TRBD1 (6 bases). CDR1 LGHNA and CDR2 YSLEER come from the germline V gene. V lost 1 base, J lost 2 bases, and 12 bases lay in between. This CDR3 spans 15 amino acids. The CDR3 region has the DNA TGCGCCAGCAGCCAAGCCGCGACAGGACCCTACGAGCAGTACTTC. Translating gives CASSQAATGPYEQYF.

V and J are TRBV4-3 and TRBJ2-3; D unresolved. There are 16 residues in the CDR3. V was clipped by 0 bases and J by 4 bases, with 14 bases between them. Germline CDR1 LGHNA, CDR2 YSLEER. The CDR3, as DNA: TGCGCCAGCAGCCAAGACAGAGTAGCCCCCTCAGATACGCAGTATTTT. Encoded protein: CASSQDRVAPSDTQYF.